This is a list of T cell receptor beta chains from one sample in a study of blood T cell repertoires in COVID-19. The protocol was immunoSEQ multiplex PCR, while the TCRdb copy is restricted to in-frame clones and leaves out a portion. The profile shows tens of thousands of clones, about 81% of them singletons. Specimen: peripheral blood. These receptors were taken from a human donor in a cohort sampled during active COVID-19. The CDR3 runs from the conserved cysteine through the conserved F or W. Fields, in order: D gene, clone size, V gene, J gene, CDR3 protein. A D gene is named only where the DNA matches it firmly. A clone size is listed for some rows: how often the clone was seen (once, few, many), or a class if it is expanded.

>NA|NA|TRBV7-3|TRBJ1-2
CASSLTGGQGLRGYTF
>NA|NA|TRBV15|TRBJ2-7
CATSSTPLAYEQYF
>NA|NA|TRBV7-9|TRBJ1-1
CASSSDPDSTEAFF
>NA|NA|TRBV7-9|TRBJ2-7
CASSRRDTISEQYF
>TRBD1|NA|TRBV7-9|TRBJ1-5
CASSSGQGNEPQHF
>TRBD1|NA|TRBV5-1|TRBJ2-6
CASAGDRGSTGANVLTF
>TRBD1|NA|TRBV27|TRBJ1-1
CASSPGQGTTEAFF
>NA|NA|TRBV28|TRBJ1-4
CASSQQGRDEKLFF
>NA|NA|TRBV7-9|TRBJ1-2
CASSPEAGYTF
>TRBD1|NA|TRBV5-6|TRBJ1-6
CASSLGTGADSPLHF
>TRBD2|few|TRBV28|TRBJ2-1
CASSPIHLPSGRAGDEQFF
>NA|NA|TRBV18|TRBJ2-3
CASSPSLSTDTQYF
>NA|few|TRBV6-1|TRBJ1-1
CASSEVWATTEAFF
>TRBD1|NA|TRBV28|TRBJ2-5
CASSLGFGLTGEETQYF
>NA|NA|TRBV10-2|TRBJ2-3
CASTAERRGDTQYF
>NA|NA|TRBV24-1|TRBJ2-3
CATSEGGQSLNTDTQYF
>NA|NA|TRBV12-3/TRBV12-4|TRBJ2-3
CASSRLVGDTQYF
>NA|once|TRBV5-4|TRBJ2-1
CASSYRTNNEQFF
>TRBD1|NA|TRBV24-1|TRBJ2-1
CATSDWDSSYNEQFF
>NA|few|TRBV27|TRBJ1-3
CASSLRGSSGNTIYF
>NA|NA|TRBV5-4|TRBJ1-2
CASSYRDPNYGYTF
>TRBD1|NA|TRBV6-6|TRBJ2-7
CASGQGRPYEQYF
>TRBD1|many|TRBV30|TRBJ2-7
CAWSHPSDRAGEQYF
>NA|NA|TRBV11-2|TRBJ2-5
CASSPGGQGSRNRQETQYF
>TRBD2|NA|TRBV2|TRBJ2-3
CASSEAGGAGVTDTQYF
>NA|few|TRBV28|TRBJ1-1
CASSPPMNTEAFF
>TRBD1|NA|TRBV14|TRBJ1-3
CASSQEQGVRSGNTIYF
>NA|once|TRBV28|TRBJ2-7
CASSLWDSPAVEQYF
>TRBD2|NA|TRBV15|TRBJ2-1
CATSRPGLAGSNEQFF
>TRBD2|NA|TRBV28|TRBJ2-5
CASSLTALAGGPGETQYF
>NA|NA|TRBV28|TRBJ1-1
CASTPPSPEAFF
>NA|NA|TRBV29-1|TRBJ2-7
CSARDSESYEQYF
>TRBD2|NA|TRBV14|TRBJ2-1
CASSQSLGREGPNEQFF
>TRBD1|NA|TRBV6-1|TRBJ1-4
CASSEWGQGAREKLFF
>NA|few|TRBV6-5|TRBJ2-6
CAIQDPSGANVLTF
>TRBD2|NA|TRBV4-3|TRBJ2-6
CASSQGGSGANVLTF
>TRBD2|NA|TRBV27|TRBJ2-1
CASSFLGSGGPYNEQFF
>TRBD1|NA|TRBV14|TRBJ1-2
CASRPTGTGLHGYTF
>TRBD2|NA|TRBV5-1|TRBJ2-3
CASSFSGTTDTQYF
>TRBD2|NA|TRBV7-9|TRBJ2-3
CASSLSGGADTQYF
>TRBD2|NA|TRBV4-3|TRBJ2-2
CASSQDGVLALTGELFF